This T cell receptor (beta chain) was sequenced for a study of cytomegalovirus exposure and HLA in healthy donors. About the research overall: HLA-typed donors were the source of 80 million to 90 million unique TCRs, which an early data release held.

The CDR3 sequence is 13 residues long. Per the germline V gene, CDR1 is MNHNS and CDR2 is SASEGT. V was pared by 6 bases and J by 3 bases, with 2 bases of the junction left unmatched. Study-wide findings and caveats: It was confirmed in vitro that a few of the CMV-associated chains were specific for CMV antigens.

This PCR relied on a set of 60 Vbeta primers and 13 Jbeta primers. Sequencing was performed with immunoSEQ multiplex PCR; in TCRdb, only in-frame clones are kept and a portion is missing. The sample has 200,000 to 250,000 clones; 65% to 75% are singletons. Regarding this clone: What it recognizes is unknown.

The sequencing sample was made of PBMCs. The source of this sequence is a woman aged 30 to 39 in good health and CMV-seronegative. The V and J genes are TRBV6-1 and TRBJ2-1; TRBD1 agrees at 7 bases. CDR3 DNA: TGTGCCAGCAGAGGGGACAGCTACAATGAGCAGTTCTTC. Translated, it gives CASRGDSYNEQFF.